The 21 T cell receptor beta chains given below trace back to one sample, sequenced in a study of T cell responses to AZD1222 COVID-19 vaccine. Only in-frame clones appear in the TCRdb table, and some are missing; sequencing was by immunoSEQ multiplex PCR. The profile shows about 88,000 clones, under 95% of them singletons. The sample in question was peripheral blood, obtained on day 0 of AZD1222 vaccination. The receptors stem from an adult in good health.

This chain links TRBV7-9 with TRBJ2-7; TRBD2 might be the D (5 bases). Germline V CDR1 and CDR2: SEHNR, FQNEAQ (reference sequence). V lost 5 bases, J lost 4 bases, and 9 bases lay in between. The CDR3 is 12 amino acids. CDR3 nucleotides: TGTGCCAGCAGCGTGGCGGGTTACGAGCAGTACTTC. Its translation is CASSVAGYEQYF. Full variable domain (remainder filled in from reference TRBV7-9 and TRBJ2-7): DTGVSQNPRHKITKRGQNVTFRCDPISEHNRLYWYRQTLGQGPEFLTYFQNEAQLEKSRLLSDRFSAERPKGSFSTLEIQRTEQGDSAMYLCASSVAGYEQYFGPGTRLTVT.

The rearrangement links TRBV4-1 to TRBJ2-1, with D possibly TRBD1 on 5 matching bases. Trimming shortened V by 4 bases and J by 8 bases, and 21 bases separated the two germline ends. The germline CDR1 and CDR2 sequences are MGHRA and YSYEKL. The CDR3 runs 16 residues. The CDR3 nucleotides are TGCGCCAGCAGCCCGCCTAGGGGAATGGTGTGGGATGAGCAGTTCTTC. Translating it yields CASSPPRGMVWDEQFF.

The CDR3 DNA follows: TGCGCCAGCAGAAGTGGACTAGAGACAGATACGCAGTATTTT. Protein product: CASRSGLETDTQYF. The gene calls are TRBV5-1 and TRBJ2-3, with 7 nucleotides matching TRBD2. CDR3 length: 14 residues. The V gene's germline CDR1 is SGHRS and CDR2 YFSETQ. J was trimmed by 3 bases and V by 5 bases; bases with no gene match: 6.

This sequence joins TRBV28 and TRBJ1-1; 9 bases align to TRBD1. This CDR3 region has 16 residues. Germline V gene lookup returns CDR1 MDHEN and CDR2 SYDVKM. V shed 5 bases, J shed 0 bases, and the junction held 7 bases outside the gene matches. For the CDR3, the DNA is TGTGCCAGCAGTGCTGACAGGGGGAGCTTGAACACTGAAGCTTTCTTT. Encoded protein: CASSADRGSLNTEAFF.

V gene TRBV24-1 combines with J gene TRBJ2-1; TRBD1 matches at 10 bases. The length of the CDR3 is 16 residues. Germline trimming cut 3 bases from V and 3 bases from J; bases unmatched to any gene: 4. Germline-derived CDR1 and CDR2 are KGHDR and SFDVKD. For the CDR3, the DNA is TGTGCCACCAGTGATGTTGGACAGGGGGGCTACAATGAGCAGTTCTTC. It yields the protein CATSDVGQGGYNEQFF.

This clone appeared a single time. The chain carries TRBV28 and TRBJ2-7; D is perhaps TRBD1 (5 bases). This CDR3 comprises 14 residues. Trimming stripped 2 bases from V and 7 bases from J, with 15 bases between. Germline CDR1 is MDHEN and CDR2 is SYDVKM. The CDR3 sequence: CASSLAGSNMEQYF. CDR3 DNA: TGTGCCAGCAGTTTAGCAGGGTCTAATATGGAGCAGTACTTC.

This clone was seen only once. CDR3: CASRTSRDGRYGYTF. CDR3 sequence (DNA): TGTGCCAGCAGAACCTCTCGGGACGGACGATATGGCTACACCTTC. The chain joins TRBV6-5 to TRBJ1-2, with a weak D call TRBD1 (5 bases). Germline V gene data show CDR1 as MNHEY and CDR2 as SVGAGI. This CDR3 comprises 15 residues. V was cut by 6 bases and J by 5 bases, with 19 bases left in between.

The J gene is TRBJ2-1, the V gene TRBV6-5; TRBD2 agrees at 13 bases. Per the germline V gene, CDR1 is MNHEY and CDR2 is SVGAGI. The V gene end was trimmed by 5 bases and the J gene end by 7 bases; junction bases not matched to a gene: 5. CDR3 length: 15 residues. The CDR3 is CASSRTGLAGNEQFF. CDR3 sequence (DNA): TGTGCCAGCAGTCGGACGGGACTAGCGGGAAATGAGCAGTTCTTC.

The rearrangement links TRBV5-1 to TRBJ1-2, with D unresolved. V was cut by 2 bases and J by 4 bases, with 6 bases left in between. Per germline, CDR1 SGHRS and CDR2 YFSETQ. The CDR3 sequence is 12 residues long. The CDR3 DNA sequence: TGCGCCAGCAGCTTTGGCGCCTATGGCTACACCTTC. This gives the protein CASSFGAYGYTF.

The CDR3 spells CASSVDPITDTQYF. The CDR3, as DNA: TGTGCCAGCAGCGTAGATCCGATCACAGATACGCAGTATTTT. The chain employs TRBV9 and TRBJ2-3; no definite D call. V was trimmed by 0 bases and J by 2 bases, leaving 7 bases between them. The CDR3 loop spans 14 amino acids. Germline CDR1 and CDR2: SGDLS and YYNGEE.

The V gene is TRBV21-1, the J gene TRBJ2-7; TRBD1, the table's D call, was not compared with the DNA. TRBV21-1 is a pseudogene locus. This CDR3 is 16 amino acids long. CDR3: CASSKAPGQRDYEQYF. The CDR3 bases are TGTGCCAGCAGCAAAGCGCCGGGACAGAGGGACTACGAGCAGTACTTC.

This clone has a handful of counts. CDR3 protein: CASNSGTRSYEQYF. CDR3 coding DNA: TGCGCCAGCAACTCCGGGACTAGGTCCTACGAGCAGTACTTC. The chain combines TRBV5-1 with TRBJ2-7; TRBD2 aligns across 8 bases. The CDR3 is made up of 14 amino acids. Germline V lookup: CDR1 SGHRS, CDR2 YFSETQ. Unmatched junction bases numbered 6, after V lost 6 bases and J lost 1 base.

The V call is TRBV18, the J call TRBJ2-2; TRBD1 matches 10 bases. Germline V gives CDR1 KGHSH, CDR2 LQKENI. J was trimmed by 4 bases and V by 3 bases; bases with no gene match: 2. This CDR3 has 15 amino acids. The CDR3 coding sequence is TGTGCCAGCTCACCGGGACAGGGGTTCACCGGGGAGCTGTTTTTT. It translates to CASSPGQGFTGELFF.

The chain employs TRBV24-1 and TRBJ2-7; 10 bases map to TRBD1. Germline loops: CDR1 KGHDR, CDR2 SFDVKD. V trimming: 4 bases; J trimming: 3 bases; junction bases outside the gene matches: 8. This CDR3 contains 16 residues. The CDR3 DNA is TGTGCCACCAGTGAGAATACCGGGACAGGGGACTACGAGCAGTACTTC. Its translation: CATSENTGTGDYEQYF.

This sequence joins TRBV5-8 and TRBJ1-1, with D unresolved. CDR1 and CDR2 (germline): SGHTS, YDEGEE. V was trimmed by 1 base and J by 2 bases, leaving 9 bases between them. This CDR3 spans 14 amino acids. The CDR3 DNA follows: TGTGCCAGCAGCTTGTGGCCGATAAACACTGAAGCTTTCTTT. Translated, it gives CASSLWPINTEAFF.

The chain uses TRBV5-5 and TRBJ1-4, with 10 bases aligning to TRBD1. The CDR3 consists of 15 residues. Unmatched junction bases numbered 10, after V lost 4 bases and J lost 10 bases. From germline, CDR1 is SGHKS and CDR2 YYEKEE (reference sequence). CDR3 protein: CASSRPGQGSAKLFF. The DNA of the CDR3 is TGTGCCAGCAGCAGGCCGGGACAGGGGAGTGCAAAACTGTTTTTT.

The rearrangement joins TRBV5-1 to TRBJ1-3; D remains unclear. The CDR3 has 15 amino acids. Trimming left V 2 bases short and J 2 bases short, with 11 bases between. Germline assignment: CDR1 SGHRS and CDR2 YFSETQ. This chain's CDR3 is CASSFYSRAGNTIYF. In nucleotides, the CDR3 is TGCGCCAGCAGCTTCTACTCAAGGGCTGGAAACACCATATATTTT.

The chain is built from TRBV18 and TRBJ2-3; 8 positions match TRBD2. Germline V CDR1 and CDR2: KGHSH, LQKENI. The CDR3 totals 14 residues. Trimming at V came to 4 bases and at J to 4 bases, leaving 4 bases not matched to a gene. This CDR3 reads CASSRAGDADTQYF. CDR3 sequence (DNA): TGTGCCAGCTCACGAGCGGGGGACGCAGATACGCAGTATTTT.

The chain employs TRBV3-1 (or the pseudogene TRBV3-2) and TRBJ2-3; 11 bases map to TRBD1. Germline CDR1 reads LGHDT; CDR2 reads YNNKEL (reference sequence). V gave up 4 bases and J gave up 1 base; unmatched junction bases: 16. The CDR3 consists of 20 residues. CDR3 amino acids: CASSRKRGPGTGGRTDTQYF. DNA of the CDR3: TGTGCCAGCAGCCGGAAAAGAGGTCCCGGGACAGGGGGTCGCACAGATACGCAGTATTTT.

V and J are TRBV19 and TRBJ2-3; 10 bases match TRBD1. The V gene end was trimmed by 5 bases and the J gene end by 12 bases; junction bases not matched to a gene: 11. Germline V gene lookup returns CDR1 LNHDA and CDR2 SQIVND (reference sequence). The length of the CDR3 is 14 residues. The CDR3 loop reads CASSEGQGPSKQYF. CDR3 DNA: TGTGCCAGTAGTGAGGGACAGGGGCCGTCCAAACAGTATTTT. Supplemented by reference TRBV19 and TRBJ2-3, the full variable domain reads DGGITQSPKYLFRKEGQNVTLSCEQNLNHDAMYWYRQDPGQGLRLIYYSQIVNDFQKGDIAEGYSVSREKKESFPLTVTSAQKNPTAFYLCASSEGQGPSKQYFGPGTRLTVL.

This chain uses TRBV4-3 with TRBJ2-7; 7 bases line up with TRBD1. CDR3 length equals 15 residues. J gave up 1 base and V 4 bases, and 7 bases lay outside the gene matches. CDR1 and CDR2 (germline): LGHNA, YSLEER. The CDR3 protein is CASSPRQGVSYEQYF. CDR3 sequence (DNA): TGCGCCAGCAGCCCTCGACAGGGTGTTTCCTACGAGCAGTACTTC.